These 26 T cell receptor beta chains originate from one sample sequenced in a study of blood T cell repertoires in COVID-19. Assay: immunoSEQ multiplex PCR; the TCRdb copy retains only in-frame clones and omits some. Of 230,000 or so clones listed, around 90% are singletons. What was sequenced was peripheral blood. The receptors originated from a woman aged 60-75 years with COVID-19, enrolled during active disease.

A few counts support this clone. The chain carries TRBV19 and TRBJ1-3; the D is unclear. This CDR3 spans 11 amino acids. Looked up from germline, CDR1 is LNHDA and CDR2 is SQIVND (reference sequence). The germline V and J ends were trimmed by 2 bases and 8 bases, with 4 bases remaining between them. The CDR3 reads CASSIIDTIYF. The CDR3 bases are TGTGCCAGTAGTATAATCGACACCATATATTTT.

The rearrangement uses TRBV9 and TRBJ2-1, with 14 bases matching TRBD2. Losses at the gene ends were 3 bases for V and 6 bases for J; bases not matched to a gene: 8. Germline lookup yields CDR1 SGDLS and CDR2 YYNGEE. The CDR3 spans 17 residues. CDR3 loop: CASSAGLAGGPGNEQFF. The CDR3, as DNA: TGTGCCAGCAGCGCTGGACTAGCGGGGGGCCCGGGCAATGAGCAGTTCTTC.

V and J are TRBV7-9 and TRBJ2-1, with D uncertain. The CDR3 sequence is 13 residues long. Trimming removed 5 bases from V and 4 bases from J, with 9 bases in between. Germline CDR1 is SEHNR and CDR2 is FQNEAQ (reference sequence). The CDR3 coding sequence is TGTGCCAGCAGCCCATCTCAGTACAATGAGCAGTTCTTC. It codes for CASSPSQYNEQFF.

The V call is TRBV5-1, the J call TRBJ2-5; D is uncertain. V dropped 0 bases and J dropped 3 bases, with 15 bases sitting between them. The CDR3 loop spans 16 amino acids. Per the germline V gene, CDR1 is SGHRS and CDR2 is YFSETQ. The CDR3 loop is CASSLGSGGIKETQYF. CDR3 sequence (DNA): TGCGCCAGCAGCTTGGGTAGTGGCGGTATAAAAGAGACCCAGTACTTC.

The chain combines TRBV2 with TRBJ1-1; 9 nucleotides match TRBD1. Losses at the gene ends were 5 bases for V and 4 bases for J; bases not matched to a gene: 11. CDR1 is SNHLY and CDR2 is FYNNEI in the germline V gene. The CDR3 is made up of 16 amino acids. The CDR3 reads CASSRTGDLGGTEAFF. The CDR3 nucleotides read TGTGCCAGCAGTAGGACAGGGGATTTGGGGGGCACTGAAGCTTTCTTT.

The chain joins TRBV7-2 to TRBJ1-6, with D hard to call. CDR3 length equals 15 residues. Germline lookup yields CDR1 SGHTA and CDR2 FQGNSA. V was trimmed by 3 bases and J by 7 bases, leaving 13 bases between them. CDR3 coding DNA: TGTGCCAGCAGCTTGCGAGGCCCTCGGAATTCACCCCTCCACTTT. As protein: CASSLRGPRNSPLHF.

This clone has just a few counts. Other DNA sequences in the same sample also yield this CDR3. The genes are TRBV18 and TRBJ1-6; 10 bases fit TRBD1. The CDR3 runs to 14 residues. V trimming: 3 bases; J trimming: 7 bases; junction bases outside the gene matches: 0. The germline V gene has CDR1 KGHSH and CDR2 LQKENI. The DNA for the CDR3 is TGTGCCAGCTCACCGGGACAGGGGAATTCACCCCTCCACTTT. Protein product: CASSPGQGNSPLHF. The full variable domain, its missing parts supplied by reference TRBV18 and TRBJ1-6, is NAGVMQNPRHLVRRRGQEARLRCSPMKGHSHVYWYRQLPEEGLKFMVYLQKENIIDESGMPKERFSAEFPKEGPSILRIQQVVRGDSAAYFCASSPGQGNSPLHFGNGTRLTVT.

The CDR3 region is CASSVDYSSGTGGAETQYF. The CDR3 bases are TGTGCCAGCAGCGTAGACTACTCCTCCGGGACAGGGGGCGCAGAGACCCAGTACTTC. V gene TRBV9 combines with J gene TRBJ2-5, with TRBD1 identical over 12 bases. CDR3 length: 19 residues. Trimming cost V 0 bases and J 4 bases; bases outside gene matches: 13. CDR1 and CDR2 (germline): SGDLS, YYNGEE.

The chain is built from TRBV3-1 (or the pseudogene TRBV3-2) and TRBJ2-3; 10 bases match TRBD2. The CDR3 runs 16 residues. CDR1 and CDR2 from the germline V gene are LGHDT and YNNKEL (reference sequence). The V segment lost 3 bases and the J segment 4 bases; nucleotides outside the gene matches: 7. The chain's CDR3 is CASSHTAGGPPDTQYF. For the CDR3, the DNA is TGTGCCAGCAGCCATACAGCGGGGGGGCCGCCAGATACGCAGTATTTT.

This rearrangement joins TRBV7-8 to TRBJ2-2, with 11 bases that match TRBD2. Germline assignment: CDR1 SGHVS and CDR2 FQNEAQ. CDR3 length: 16 amino acids. J lost 4 bases, V lost 3 bases, and 4 bases had no gene match. The DNA for the CDR3 is TGTGCCAGCAGCTTCGGGCTAGCGGGGGGCACCGGGGAGCTGTTTTTT. Encoded protein: CASSFGLAGGTGELFF.

The gene calls are TRBV7-2 and TRBJ1-5, with D uncertain. Trimming shortened V by 1 base and J by 3 bases, and 7 bases separated the two germline ends. The CDR3 is 14 residues long. Per germline, CDR1 SGHTA and CDR2 FQGNSA. CDR3 nucleotide sequence: TGTGCCAGCAGCTTAGGGGAGGCCAATCAGCCCCAGCATTTT. Its translation is CASSLGEANQPQHF.

The chain couples TRBV19 to TRBJ1-3; D is unclear. Trimming stripped 7 bases from V and 5 bases from J, with 12 bases between. Germline loops: CDR1 LNHDA, CDR2 SQIVND (reference sequence). The CDR3 has 13 amino acids. DNA of the CDR3: TGTGCCAGTAAAAGCCAAGACAGAAACACCATATATTTT. Translated: CASKSQDRNTIYF.

Written as DNA, the CDR3 is TGTGCCAGCAGCGGGGCGATGGGTGAGCAGTACTTC. It codes for CASSGAMGEQYF. The chain is built from TRBV7-2 and TRBJ2-7; D is possibly TRBD1 (5 bases). Trimming left V 5 bases short and J 7 bases short, with 12 bases between. This CDR3 spans 12 amino acids. CDR1 SGHTA and CDR2 FQGNSA come from the germline V gene.

The chain employs TRBV7-9 and TRBJ2-7; a weak D match, TRBD1 (5 bases). CDR1 is SEHNR and CDR2 is FQNEAQ in the germline V gene (reference sequence). This CDR3 has 14 amino acids. The V gene lost 2 bases and the J gene lost 3 bases, with 11 bases spanning the gap. CDR3 in DNA: TGTGCCAGCAGCTTAATGGGGCAGAACTACGAGCAGTACTTC. Amino acid sequence: CASSLMGQNYEQYF.

The J gene is TRBJ1-2, the V gene TRBV5-4, with a tentative D call TRBD1 (6 bases). Looked up from germline, CDR1 is SGHNT and CDR2 is YYREEE (reference sequence). CDR3 length: 14 amino acids. Trimming took 0 bases from V and 5 from J, leaving 11 bases between them. The CDR3 nucleotides read TGTGCCAGCAGCTTGGCAGAACAGGGTTATGGCTACACCTTC. The encoded protein is CASSLAEQGYGYTF.

V and J are TRBV7-3 and TRBJ2-1; no clear D gene. From germline, CDR1 is SGHTA and CDR2 FQGTGA. Trimming pared 1 base from V and 0 bases from J, leaving 7 bases between. This CDR3 is 15 amino acids long. DNA for the CDR3: TGTGCCAGCAGCTTAAAAGTCGGCTCCTACAATGAGCAGTTCTTC. The encoded protein is CASSLKVGSYNEQFF.

V usage is TRBV7-9 and J usage is TRBJ1-2, with 8 bases identical to TRBD1. The CDR3 runs 14 residues. The germline V gene has CDR1 SEHNR and CDR2 FQNEAQ (reference sequence). V lost 5 bases, J lost 2 bases, and 4 bases stayed unmatched. The CDR3 DNA reads TGTGCCAGCAGCGAAACAGGGGGAAACTATGGCTACACCTTC. It yields the protein CASSETGGNYGYTF.

This chain uses TRBV19 with TRBJ2-1; TRBD2 agrees at 7 bases. Germline V gene lookup returns CDR1 LNHDA and CDR2 SQIVND (reference sequence). The CDR3 is 13 residues long. Losses at the gene ends were 9 bases for V and 5 bases for J; bases not matched to a gene: 7. CDR3 DNA sequence: TGTGCCAGCGAGCGGGGCGCCCACAATGAGCAGTTCTTC. Its protein product is CASERGAHNEQFF.

The chain recombines TRBV5-1 with TRBJ2-4, with 7 bases lining up with TRBD2. With 5 bases clipped from V and 0 bases from J, the junction kept 8 bases outside the gene matches. Germline CDR1 reads SGHRS; CDR2 reads YFSETQ. CDR3 length: 16 amino acids. CDR3 nucleotide sequence: TGCGCCAGCAGTCGAATGGGAGGGGTAGCCAAAAACATTCAGTACTTC. It translates to CASSRMGGVAKNIQYF.

The chain has TRBV3-1 (or the pseudogene TRBV3-2) and TRBJ1-2; 8 bases are shared with TRBD1. CDR3 length equals 13 residues. The junction had 5 bases not matched to a gene; V was cut back by 6 bases and J by 5 bases. Per germline, CDR1 LGHDT and CDR2 YNNKEL (reference sequence). The CDR3 protein is CASRPDRGYGYTF. Written as DNA, the CDR3 is TGTGCCAGCAGACCCGACAGGGGTTATGGCTACACCTTC.

The chain combines TRBV3-1 (or the pseudogene TRBV3-2) with TRBJ1-3; no clear D gene. The length of the CDR3 is 17 residues. Germline CDR1 and CDR2: LGHDT and YNNKEL (reference sequence). Deletions cut 5 bases from V and 0 bases from J, with 17 bases between. This CDR3 reads CASSFSGGRSSGNTIYF. In DNA, the CDR3 is TGTGCCAGCAGCTTCTCGGGCGGGCGATCCTCTGGAAACACCATATATTTT.

This clone was seen once. V usage is TRBV27 and J usage is TRBJ1-1; a possible D gene is TRBD1 (5 bases). V was clipped by 4 bases and J by 0 bases, with 12 bases between them. This CDR3 spans 15 amino acids. Germline V CDR1 and CDR2: MNHEY, SMNVEV (reference sequence). CDR3 sequence (DNA): TGTGCCAGCAGTTATCAGGGACTCATGAACACTGAAGCTTTCTTT. This codes for CASSYQGLMNTEAFF.

The rearrangement links TRBV20-1 to TRBJ2-1; unclear D gene. V lost 5 bases to trimming and J lost 8 bases, with 10 bases between them. Germline loops: CDR1 DFQATT, CDR2 SNEGSKA (reference sequence). This CDR3 spans 11 amino acids. The CDR3: CSALFDYEQFF. The CDR3 DNA sequence: TGCAGTGCTCTCTTCGACTATGAGCAGTTCTTC.

J is TRBJ2-7 and V is TRBV27; TRBD1 matches 8 bases. Germline values: CDR1 MNHEY, CDR2 SMNVEV (reference sequence). The CDR3 covers 15 residues. V lost 4 bases to trimming and J lost 3 bases; unmatched junction nucleotides: 8. CDR3 sequence: CASSWRTGTGYEQYF. Here the CDR3 DNA reads TGTGCCAGCAGTTGGAGGACAGGGACGGGCTACGAGCAGTACTTC.

The genes are TRBV5-1 and TRBJ1-1, with D possibly matching TRBD1 (6 bases). V gave up 2 bases and J gave up 5 bases, with 19 bases separating them. Per the germline V gene, CDR1 is SGHRS and CDR2 is YFSETQ. This CDR3 is built from 16 residues. DNA for the CDR3: TGCGCCAGCAGCTTAGACCCTACAGGGAGGGGTACTGAAGCTTTCTTT. This translates into CASSLDPTGRGTEAFF.

V usage is TRBV5-1 and J usage is TRBJ1-2; D is uncertain. Germline-derived CDR1 and CDR2 are SGHRS and YFSETQ. The V and J ends lost 0 bases and 6 bases respectively, with 12 bases between them. The CDR3 covers 14 residues. The CDR3 loop reads CASSLGPGSDGYTF. The CDR3 bases are TGCGCCAGCAGCTTGGGTCCGGGGAGCGATGGCTACACCTTC.